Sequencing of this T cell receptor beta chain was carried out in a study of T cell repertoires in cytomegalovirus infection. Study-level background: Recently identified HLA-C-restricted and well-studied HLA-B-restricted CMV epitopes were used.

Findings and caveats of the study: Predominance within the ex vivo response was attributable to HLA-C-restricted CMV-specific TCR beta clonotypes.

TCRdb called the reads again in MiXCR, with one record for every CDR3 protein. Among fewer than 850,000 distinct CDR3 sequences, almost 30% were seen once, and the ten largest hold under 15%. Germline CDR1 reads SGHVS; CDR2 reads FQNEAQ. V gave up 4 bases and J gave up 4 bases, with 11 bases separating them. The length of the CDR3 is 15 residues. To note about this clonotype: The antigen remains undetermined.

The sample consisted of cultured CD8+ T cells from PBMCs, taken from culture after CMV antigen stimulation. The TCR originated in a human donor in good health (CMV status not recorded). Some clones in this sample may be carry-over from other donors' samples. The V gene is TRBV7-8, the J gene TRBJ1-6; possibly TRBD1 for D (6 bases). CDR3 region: CASSSPDSYNSPLHF. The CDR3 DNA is TGTGCCAGCAGCTCCCCGGACAGTTATAATTCACCCCTCCACTTT.